This T cell receptor beta chain was documented in a study of blood T cells in healthy people across ages. Next came a second PCR, run for about 7 to 12 cycles, which used a sample-barcoded 5' primer along with a J-beta primer mix. TCRdb processed the 5' RACE reads anew with MiXCR; each CDR3 protein has one entry. The sample holds approximately 800,000 distinct CDR3 sequences, around 45% seen once. Trimming removed 4 bases at V and 5 bases at J, with 21 bases between. Germline V lookup: CDR1 LGHNA, CDR2 YSLEER. The CDR3 has 17 amino acids. The source is an elderly man in good health. The chain employs TRBV4-3 and TRBJ1-5, with D possibly matching TRBD1 (5 bases). Sequencing used blood. The CDR3 DNA is TGCGCCAGCAGCCCGAGTTGGGGGAGGAGATTCGATCAGCCCCAGCATTTT. Protein: CASSPSWGRRFDQPQHF.